The clone carrying this TCR beta chain was detected ten times or more. In this cohort, patients with other autoimmune diseases, uncontrolled infections, pregnancy or lactation were excluded. The diagnosis combined clinical symptoms, thyroxine, TRAb, thyroid ultrasound and orbital computed tomography scans. Trimming took 2 bases from V and 5 from J, leaving 9 bases between them. There are 13 residues in the CDR3. Germline V gives CDR1 MGHDK, CDR2 SYGVNS. This entry comes from a study of Graves' ophthalmopathy and Graves' hyperthyroidism. Beta-chain TCR CDR3 regions were amplified from RNA transcripts. First-round RT-PCR employed HTBI primers, with a second-round multiplex PCR after it. MiXCR, run by TCRdb on the multiplex PCR reads, gives a single entry per CDR3 protein. The repertoire holds 200,000 to 250,000 distinct CDR3 sequences, with roughly 50% as singletons.

This sequence was found in an adult man with Graves' ophthalmopathy. The chain links TRBV25-1 to TRBJ2-5, with no clear D. The source material was peripheral blood. The CDR3 is CASSELGRETQYF. The DNA for the CDR3 is TGTGCCAGCAGTGAACTGGGTAGGGAGACCCAGTACTTC.